This T cell receptor (beta chain) came from a study of blood T cells in healthy people across ages. General study findings and limits: Naive CD4+ cell counts and diversity both ran higher in long-lived than in aged donors. Observed TCR beta diversity showed a strong correlation with the percentage of naive T cells as measured by flow cytometry.

Deletions cut 8 bases from V and 3 bases from J, with 14 bases between. CDR3 size: 13 residues. The germline CDR1 and CDR2 sequences are MNHEY and SVGEGT. On this clonotype itself: Its antigen is still unknown.

Sample donors were healthy Caucasian individuals that came from Russia, aged roughly 6 to 90. PCR was performed a second time for about 7 to 12 cycles using a sample-barcoded 5' primer and a J-beta primer mix. TCRdb ran MiXCR on the 5' RACE reads and lists one entry per CDR3 protein. This sample yields some 1,000,000 distinct CDR3 sequences, of which approximately 26% are seen a single time; 0.65% to 0.95% belongs to the top ten. This same sample was also part of a study on T cells of mothers and their children. That paper notes: No clones detected were persistent microchimeric T cell clones.

The chain carries TRBV6-2 or TRBV6-3 and TRBJ2-7, with D unclear. This clonotype was obtained from a girl aged 2-10 years in good health. Material: blood. CDR3 region: CASARPDDYEQYF. The CDR3 coding sequence is TGTGCCAGCGCTCGTCCAGACGACTACGAGCAGTACTTC.